Reported below is one T cell receptor beta chain. It has no known antigen specificity. Base-call qualities are not available, and no considerably larger clone is one nucleotide away. Libraries were constructed by the immunoSEQ multiplex PCR assay. In most patients, genomic DNA was isolated using the Qiagen DNeasy Blood and Tissue Kit and sent frozen to Adaptive Biotechnologies for TCR sequencing. For most patients, genomic DNA was subjected to high-throughput TCR-beta CDR3 sequencing by Adaptive Biotechnologies. The published analysis was carried out like this. Adaptive's ImmunoSEQ software supplied the TCR sequencing data for roughly 17 patients, while MiXCR and VDJtools were used to process a few other patients. CD4 versus CD8 sorting errors were corrected by removing sequences found in both subsets at a frequency ratio below 5:1. Because the origin of CDR3 nucleotide sequences shared between donor and recipient could not be assigned, those sequences were removed. To be classed as alloreactive, a clone needed at least 2-fold expansion over unstimulated cells and a minimum CFSE-low frequency of 0.002% (template counts) or 0.001% (read counts). Clones were considered mappable if detected in sequenced pre-transplant spleen, lymph node, or MLR CFSE-low populations of the donor or recipient. The cumulative frequency of alloreactive clones was calculated as a percentage of all sequences, weighted by copy number. In TCRdb, the immuneACCESS table is reduced to in-frame sequences with V and J assigned. These tables do not hold every clone; where another copy was compared, an unresolved V gene accounts for under half, and the others remain unexplained. The V and J calls and clone size are taken from that table; D and trimming were inferred from the DNA. For this sample there are about 89,000 clones; 90% to 95% appear just once. Approximately 0.1% of the sample is taken by the ten largest.

This specimen comes from a study of graft-versus-host responses after intestinal transplantation listed by TCRdb under 2021. For context, the study as a whole: The transplants that recipients got were multivisceral, liver-intestinal, or isolated intestinal. Every recipient was given anti-thymocyte globulin induction, followed by roughly 3 years of maintenance tacrolimus and steroids. After intestinal transplantation, graft-versus-host and host-versus-graft alloreactive T cell clones in the graft, circulation and bone marrow were tracked using bulk TCR-beta CDR3 sequencing. To identify alloreactive clones, pre-transplant mixed lymphocyte reaction products were sequenced and compared with unstimulated pre-transplant donor and recipient T cells. Of the approximately 25 intestinal transplant recipients enrolled in the cohort, one of whom was a retransplant, a few patients without pretransplant specimens were excluded. A peak of at least 4% donor T cells among recipient peripheral blood mononuclear cells was the definition used for donor T cell macrochimerism. Samples from a few later patients were sequenced in-house on an Illumina MiSeq with MiXCR processing rather than by the commercial service.

The label giving this sample's time point can be read as: cells obtained before transplantation from donor or recipient. CD3+CD4+ and CD3+CD8+ populations were FACS-sorted from unstimulated pre-transplant donor and recipient cells taken from spleen or lymph nodes. Findings and caveats that apply to the study as a whole: In patients with donor T cell macrochimerism, the allografts had high GvH to HvG T cell clonal ratios. GvH clones were detected in recipient bone marrow, and some appeared earlier in ileal mucosa or blood, consistent with an intestinal mucosal origin. Conclusions were limited by the relatively low number and heterogeneity of intestinal transplant patients. Early after transplant, peak levels of circulating GvH clones were found to be associated with declines in HvG clones.

Spanning cysteine to phenylalanine, the CDR3 consists of 15 amino acids. CDR3 DNA only is kept here, 45 bases in frame from base 1. In the germline V gene (reference sequence), CDR1 corresponds to GTSNPN and CDR2 to SVGIG. From V the trimming removes 2 bases and from J it removes 4 bases, while the gene matches leave 10 bases of the junction unaccounted for. This material consisted of unstimulated CD4+ T cells sorted from spleen or lymph node cells, taken before intestinal transplant. The chain joins TRBV30 to TRBJ1-1, and TRBD1 aligns with 7 junction nucleotides. The receptor's source is a human donor who received an intestinal transplant. The nucleotide sequence is given as TGTGCCTGGAGTTTTGGTTGGGCAGGGGGCACTGAAGCTTTCTTT. Its translation reads: CAWSFGWAGGTEAFF. Beyond the CDR3, the reference TRBV30 and TRBJ1-1 genes provide the residues; the full variable domain reads: SQTIHQWPATLVQPVGSPLSLECTVEGTSNPNLYWYRQAAGRGLQLLFYSVGIGQISSEVPQNLSASRPQDRQFILSSKKLLLSDSGFYLCAWSFGWAGGTEAFFGQGTRLTVV.